This T cell receptor (beta chain) was found in a study of Graves' ophthalmopathy and Graves' hyperthyroidism. Points from the study as a whole: With approximately 90% sensitivity and roughly 80% specificity, a 13-signature model separated ophthalmopathy from stable hyperthyroidism. Blood repertoires reportedly contained most expanded thyroid clonotypes above 0.001 frequency.

Scientists amplified the TCR beta CDR3 regions from RNA transcripts. The workflow started with a first-round RT-PCR run with HTBI primers and then moved on to a second-round multiplex PCR. TCRdb re-derived calls from the multiplex PCR reads in MiXCR, one entry per CDR3 protein. The data hold hundreds of thousands of distinct CDR3 sequences, with about 40% observed a single time. The length of the CDR3 is 13 residues. V dropped 1 base and J dropped 5 bases, with 8 bases sitting between them. Germline V gives CDR1 SGHTA, CDR2 FQGNSA. This clonotype was seen repeatedly, ten times or more. Its antigen is unknown. The PBMCs were taken from 10 ml of fresh peripheral blood.

Sequenced material: peripheral blood. This rearrangement joins TRBV7-2 to TRBJ2-5, with D possibly TRBD2 on 5 matching bases. This sequence was found in an adult man with Graves' ophthalmopathy. In DNA form, the CDR3 reads TGTGCCAGCAGCTTAGAGAGGGTGGAGACCCAGTACTTC. Its protein product is CASSLERVETQYF. Based on the CDR3 plus reference TRBV7-2 and TRBJ2-5, the full variable domain is GAGVSQSPSNKVTEKGKDVELRCDPISGHTALYWYRQSLGQGLEFLIYFQGNSAPDKSGLPSDRFSAERTGGSVSTLTIQRTQQEDSAVYLCASSLERVETQYFGPGTRLLVL.